The clone carrying this T cell receptor beta chain was detected ten times or more. Its antigen remains unidentified. It was by 5'RACE with 10-nucleotide random UMIs that the cDNA was made. Every sequencing run drew on 15-18 subjects and yielded over 200 million TCR-beta sequences. MiXCR, applied by TCRdb to the 5' RACE reads, yields one record per CDR3 protein. The sample consists of tens of thousands of distinct CDR3 sequences, about an eighth of them appearing once. The data derive from a study of neurological immune-mediated disorders. The study, taken as a whole, reports: CDR3 amino acid sequences of expanded clones were not shared across subjects, a result suggesting private repertoires in all groups.

Regarding time point: longitudinal time-point 3. CDR1 is SGHRS, CDR2 YFSETQ, per germline. V was cut by 4 bases and J by 0 bases, with 11 bases left in between. The CDR3 sequence is 15 residues long. The sequenced sample consisted of PBMCs. The sequence was obtained from a male donor with HTLV-1-associated myelopathy (HAM/TSP). The chain recombines TRBV5-1 with TRBJ1-3; TRBD1 is a possible D gene (6 bases). The DNA for the CDR3 is TGCGCCAGCAGCATTTCAGGGGACTCTGGAAACACCATATATTTT. This sequence encodes CASSISGDSGNTIYF.